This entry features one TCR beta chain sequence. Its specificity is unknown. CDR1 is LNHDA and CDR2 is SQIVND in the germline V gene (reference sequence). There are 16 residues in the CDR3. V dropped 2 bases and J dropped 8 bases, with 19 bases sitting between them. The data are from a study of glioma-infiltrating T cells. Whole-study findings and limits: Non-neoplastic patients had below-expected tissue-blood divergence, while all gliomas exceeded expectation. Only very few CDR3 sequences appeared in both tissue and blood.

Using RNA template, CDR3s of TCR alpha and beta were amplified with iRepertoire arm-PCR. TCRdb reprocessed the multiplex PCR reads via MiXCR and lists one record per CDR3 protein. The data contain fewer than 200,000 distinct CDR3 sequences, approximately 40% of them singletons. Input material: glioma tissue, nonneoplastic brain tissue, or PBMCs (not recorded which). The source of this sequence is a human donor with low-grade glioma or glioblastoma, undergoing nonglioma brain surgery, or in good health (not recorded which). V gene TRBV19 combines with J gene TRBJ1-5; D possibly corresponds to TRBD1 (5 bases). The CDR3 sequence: CASSIIGSGVREPQHF. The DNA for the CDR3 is TGTGCCAGTAGTATAATAGGCTCGGGGGTGCGAGAGCCCCAGCATTTT.